This TCR beta chain was identified in a study of prognosis after radiotherapy for stage I lung cancer. General study points: The tumor specificity of expanded TCR clones remained undetermined.

TCR beta CDR3 amplification from genomic DNA was performed by two-round multiplex PCR. During first-round PCR, primers specific to each TRBV and TRBJ gene were used. TCRdb re-derived calls from the multiplex PCR reads in MiXCR, one entry per CDR3 protein. This table has more than 10,000 distinct CDR3 sequences, 30% to 40% appearing once. The V gene lost 2 bases and the J gene lost 6 bases, with 10 bases spanning the gap. CDR1 and CDR2 (germline): MDHEN, SYDVKM. There are 13 residues in the CDR3. Many counts were recorded for this clonotype. The antigen is not known. Disease was node-negative on CT and PET/CT in all patients; none had prior chemotherapy, radiotherapy or other malignancies.

This receptor was obtained from a donor of 50 years or more with non-small cell lung cancer. The rearrangement uses TRBV28 and TRBJ1-2, with D possibly being TRBD1 (5 bases). This sample comprised PBMCs, obtained before or after stereotactic body radiation therapy (not recorded which). The CDR3, as DNA: TGTGCCAGCAGTTTAATAGGGGAGGATGGCTACACCTTC. This sequence encodes CASSLIGEDGYTF.